This T cell receptor beta chain was documented in a study of blood T cell repertoires in COVID-19 (dated by TCRdb to 2018 to 2021). Study-level background: Samples covering the acute and convalescent phases of COVID-19 were provided by collaborators in the United States, Italy and Spain. The prospective study material was composed of cDNA or gDNA derived from T cells, B-cell-depleted T cells, or PBMCs. Subjects who had been exposed to COVID-19, were actively infected with it, or had recovered from it provided the deeply sampled blood TCRbeta repertoires that made up the dataset. The repertoires were released in a freely available public database intended as a resource for research on the immune response to SARS-CoV-2. Samples were obtained from the ongoing ImmuneRACE study (first 160 participants) and from about 1,300 subjects provided by 6 global collaborators. Sample metadata almost always included a de-identified subject ID, COVID-19 status, age in years and sex. Where HLA class I and class II types were available, the types were taken from metadata supplied by the sample provider, not from assay-based typing.

From its cysteine to its phenylalanine, the CDR3 spans 13 amino acids. CDR3 DNA is the only sequence kept; it has 39 bases, read in frame from the first base. V trim: 6 bases; J trim: 4 bases; unmatched bases: 2. The study at large found these results: The amount of clinical and demographic metadata varied by source and participant and was provided uncurated.

The immunoSEQ Assay, a bias-controlled multiplex PCR, was used to amplify TCRbeta CDR3 regions from genomic DNA. On the authors' methods: Nucleated cell counts per sample were estimated from amplification of reference gene primers within the assay. Sequence reads were collapsed and filtered to measure the absolute abundance of every unique TCRbeta CDR3 rearrangement. For each sample, productive Simpson clonality was calculated as the square root of Simpson's diversity index over productive rearrangements. The immuneACCESS repertoire file appears here via TCRdb, limited to in-frame rearrangements. These files lack a portion of the clones; in checked studies, under half of the deficit traces to unresolved V genes, and the cause of the others is not known. For V, J and clone size, that table is used; D and trimming come from the DNA. The sample table shows about 360,000 clones, and around 88% are seen once. Around 7.5% of the sample rests with the top ten.

Comments on this clone: Its binding antigen is unknown. No base qualities exist here, and no much larger clone lies one base off it.

In Seattle, one collaborating source enrolled patients while the infection was active and tracked those patients longitudinally over the course of disease. Collaborating institutions collected whole blood in K2EDTA tubes following their own protocols. For TCRbeta analysis, collaborators shipped samples as frozen whole blood, isolated PBMCs, or DNA extracted from either of those sample types. The material sequenced was peripheral blood. This TCR was recovered from a woman aged 60-75 years with COVID-19, enrolled during active disease. The chain is made from TRBV12-3 or TRBV12-4 and TRBJ2-1, with 8 bases aligning to TRBD2. Here the CDR3 is given as CASRSGGYNEQFF. The DNA sequence follows: TGTGCCAGCAGGAGCGGGGGTTACAATGAGCAGTTCTTC.